The 3 T cell receptor beta chains below all came from one sample that was sequenced in a study of regulatory T cells in long-lasting Graves disease (dated by TCRdb to 2020 to 2022). The time point label on this specimen signifies: newly diagnosed GD, antithyroid drugs for less than 3 months. For both TCR sequencing and RNA sequencing, RNA was extracted from PBMCs using TRIzol. Libraries were prepared through multiplex PCR. Reads for this sample came from an Illumina HiSeq 4000. CDR3 regions were amplified by Arm-PCR with iRepertoire HTBI primers to construct TCR beta libraries. TCRdb reran the public reads through fastp at Q25 and MiXCR, keeping productive beta chains. One record per CDR3 amino acid sequence lists the most common genes and DNA. The sample yields roughly 360,000 distinct CDR3 sequences; 10% to 15% were counted once. The ten largest clones represent over 15% of the sample. These same records also appear under a second study, on T cells in Graves' hyperthyroidism and ophthalmopathy.

Here the sequenced sample was peripheral blood mononuclear cells (PBMCs), taken at new diagnosis, from a patient treated with antithyroid drugs. Receptors originate from a woman younger than 35 with Graves disease. Donor details come from another sample of the same person, matched by shared clones.

This clonotype was seen repeatedly, ten times or more. The chain links TRBV6-1 to TRBJ1-2; possibly TRBD1 for D (6 bases). Germline V gene lookup returns CDR1 MNHNS and CDR2 SASEGT. This CDR3 is built from 13 residues. The V and J ends lost 7 bases and 5 bases respectively, with 14 bases between them. This CDR3 reads CASNRGPGYGYTF. The CDR3 DNA reads as TGTGCCAGCAATCGGGGGCCGGGATATGGCTACACCTTC.

There are many counts of this clonotype. Germline and junction disagree at one end, which may indicate a read error. J is TRBJ2-1 and V is TRBV6-2 or TRBV6-3, with a possible D match to TRBD2 (6 bases). The CDR3 runs to 16 residues. Germline values: CDR1 MNHEY, CDR2 SVGEGT. The CDR3 DNA is TGTGCCAGCAGTGACTCGTCATTATCGGGGGTAAATGAGCAGTTCTTC. Translation gives CASSDSSLSGVNEQFF.

The CDR3 sequence is CAISPVRGVENTEAFF. The CDR3 nucleotides are TGTGCCATCAGCCCCGTCAGGGGCGTGGAGAACACTGAAGCTTTCTTT. The V gene is TRBV10-3, the J gene TRBJ1-1; a possible D gene is TRBD1 (6 bases). Looked up from germline, CDR1 is ENHRY and CDR2 is SYGVKD. This CDR3 has 16 residues. Trimming took 6 bases from V and 1 from J, leaving 18 bases between them.